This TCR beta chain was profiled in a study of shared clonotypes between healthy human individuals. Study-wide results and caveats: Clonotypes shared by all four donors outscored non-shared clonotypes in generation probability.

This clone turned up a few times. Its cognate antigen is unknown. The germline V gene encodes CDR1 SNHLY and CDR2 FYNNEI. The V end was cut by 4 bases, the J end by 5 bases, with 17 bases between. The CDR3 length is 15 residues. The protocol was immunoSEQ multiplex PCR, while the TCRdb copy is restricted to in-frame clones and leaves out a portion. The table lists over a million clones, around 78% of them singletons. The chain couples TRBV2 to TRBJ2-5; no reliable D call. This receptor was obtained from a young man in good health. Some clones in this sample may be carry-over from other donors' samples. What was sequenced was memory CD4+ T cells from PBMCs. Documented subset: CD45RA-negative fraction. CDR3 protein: CASSVDFYSGETQYF. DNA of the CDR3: TGTGCCAGCAGTGTCGACTTTTACTCCGGGGAGACCCAGTACTTC.